These T cell receptor beta chains were read from a single sample in a study of T cell responses to AZD1222 COVID-19 vaccine. The data were produced by immunoSEQ multiplex PCR, yet TCRdb's version contains in-frame clones alone and is incomplete. Of 130,000 to 150,000 clones in the sample, roughly 88% were seen once. The sample in question was peripheral blood, obtained on day 0 of AZD1222 vaccination. The origin of the receptors is an adult in good health. The CDR3 runs from the conserved cysteine through the conserved F or W. The D gene is left open where the match is weak.

NA,TRBJ1-1,TRBV7-2,CASSPLGTAGVGTEAFF,TGTGCCAGCAGCCCGCTCGGCACAGCCGGGGTTGGCACTGAAGCTTTCTTT
TRBD2,TRBJ2-7,TRBV27,CASSRTSGEEYF,TGTGCCAGCAGTCGGACTAGTGGTGAGGAGTACTTC
TRBD1,TRBJ1-5,TRBV6-1,CASSAQGRGRDQPQHF,TGTGCCAGCAGTGCACAGGGGAGGGGGCGGGATCAGCCCCAGCATTTT
NA,TRBJ1-5,TRBV12-3/TRBV12-4,CASKGLGNQPQHF,TGTGCCAGCAAGGGGTTGGGGAATCAGCCCCAGCATTTT
TRBD2,TRBJ2-3,TRBV6-5,CASDNGLADTQYF,TGTGCCAGCGACAACGGACTAGCAGATACGCAGTATTTT
NA,TRBJ1-2,TRBV5-5,CASSLPGNGYTF,TGTGCCAGCAGCTTGCCAGGGAATGGCTACACCTTC
TRBD1,TRBJ1-4,TRBV5-1,CASSPSRDRGYNEKLFF,TGCGCCAGCAGCCCGTCCCGGGACAGGGGCTATAATGAAAAACTGTTTTTT
NA,TRBJ1-4,TRBV7-9,CASSVQGGHEKLFF,TGTGCCAGCAGCGTACAGGGTGGGCACGAAAAACTGTTTTTT
NA,TRBJ1-1,TRBV7-9,CASSKAAGGNTEAFF,TGTGCCAGCAGCAAAGCCGCGGGGGGGAACACTGAAGCTTTCTTT
NA,TRBJ1-5,TRBV19,CASSIAGANQPQHF,TGTGCCAGTAGTATCGCGGGGGCTAATCAGCCCCAGCATTTT
NA,TRBJ1-1,TRBV4-3,CASSQDGGGVGTEAFF,TGCGCCAGCAGCCAAGACGGAGGAGGGGTAGGGACTGAAGCTTTCTTT
NA,TRBJ2-1,TRBV11-2,CASSLASGHEQFF,TGTGCCAGCAGCTTAGCGAGCGGGCATGAGCAGTTCTTC
NA,TRBJ2-3,TRBV24-1,CATSDFRDTQYF,TGTGCCACCAGTGATTTCCGGGATACGCAGTATTTT
NA,TRBJ1-1,TRBV7-2,CASSLADENTEAFF,TGTGCCAGCAGCTTGGCGGACGAGAACACTGAAGCTTTCTTT
TRBD1,TRBJ1-2,TRBV7-9,CASSTQGRLKYGYTF,TGTGCCAGCAGCACACAGGGGAGGTTAAAGTATGGCTACACCTTC